These T cell receptor beta chains were read from a single sample in a study of technical replicates of blood from a few donors. Produced via immunoSEQ multiplex PCR; TCRdb's table is partial and in-frame only. In the table there are about 88,000 clones, 94% of which are singletons. Sample: T cells isolated from PBMCs. These receptors were taken from a human donor in good health. The CDR3 runs from the conserved cysteine through the conserved F or W. The D gene is left open where the match is weak. A clone size is listed for some rows: how often the clone was seen (once, few, many), or a class if it is expanded.

CDR3aa,CDR3nt,j_gene,d_gene,v_gene,abundance
CASSMGGNTDTQYF,TGTGCCAGCAGTATGGGAGGGAACACAGATACGCAGTATTTT,TRBJ2-3,TRBD2,TRBV28,.
CASSRDFYNSPLHF,TGTGCCAGCAGCCGGGATTTCTATAATTCACCCCTCCACTTT,TRBJ1-6,.,TRBV7-9,.
CASGVERNQPQHF,TGTGCCAGCGGTGTGGAGCGCAATCAGCCCCAGCATTTT,TRBJ1-5,.,TRBV6-1,few
CASSQTGLAGLTDTQYF,TGCGCCAGCAGCCAAACTGGACTAGCGGGACTCACAGATACGCAGTATTTT,TRBJ2-3,TRBD2,TRBV4-1,.
CAWSVSRTVSNEKLFF,TGTGCCTGGAGTGTAAGCAGGACAGTATCTAATGAAAAACTGTTTTTT,TRBJ1-4,.,TRBV30,once
CASSFRGGGGAEEKLFF,TGTGCCAGCAGTTTCCGAGGGGGAGGGGGGGCTGAAGAAAAACTGTTTTTT,TRBJ1-4,.,TRBV28,.
CASSLNRASYEQYF,TGCGCCAGCAGCTTGAACAGGGCCTCCTACGAGCAGTACTTC,TRBJ2-7,.,TRBV5-1,.
CASSLRVNQPQHF,TGTGCCAGCAGCTTGAGGGTCAATCAGCCCCAGCATTTT,TRBJ1-5,.,TRBV7-2,.
CASSYGSSGGEQYF,TGTGCCAGCAGTTATGGTTCTAGCGGGGGCGAGCAGTACTTC,TRBJ2-7,TRBD2,TRBV6-6,.
CAWSVLESYEQYF,TGTGCCTGGAGTGTACTTGAGTCCTACGAGCAGTACTTC,TRBJ2-7,.,TRBV30,.
CASSLGLATQETQYF,TGTGCCAGCAGCTTAGGCCTAGCGACCCAAGAGACCCAGTACTTC,TRBJ2-5,.,TRBV7-6,.
CSVEGTGKTNEKLFF,TGCAGCGTTGAAGGAACGGGGAAGACTAATGAAAAACTGTTTTTT,TRBJ1-4,.,TRBV29-1,.
CASSPGSYEQYF,TGTGCCAGCAGCCCAGGGTCCTACGAGCAGTACTTC,TRBJ2-7,.,TRBV6-6,.
CASSYAGTSTDTQYF,TGTGCCAGCAGTTACGCTGGGACTAGCACAGATACGCAGTATTTT,TRBJ2-3,.,TRBV6-5,.
CASSSHRATGDGYTF,TGTGCCAGCAGCTCACACCGGGCGACAGGGGATGGCTACACCTTC,TRBJ1-2,TRBD1,TRBV7-9,few
CASSPVGSPAGNTIYF,TGTGCCAGCAGCCCTGTAGGTAGCCCCGCTGGAAACACCATATATTTT,TRBJ1-3,.,TRBV9,.
CASSIEPGQETQYF,TGTGCCAGTAGTATAGAACCAGGCCAAGAGACCCAGTACTTC,TRBJ2-5,.,TRBV19,.
CASSEADRGYGYTF,TGTGCCAGCAGTGAAGCCGACAGGGGCTATGGCTACACCTTC,TRBJ1-2,TRBD1,TRBV6-1,.
CASSLGLAQETQYF,TGCGCCAGCAGCTTGGGGCTAGCGCAAGAGACCCAGTACTTC,TRBJ2-5,.,TRBV5-1,.
CASREGETQYF,TGTGCCAGCAGGGAGGGGGAGACCCAGTACTTC,TRBJ2-5,.,TRBV11-1,.
CASSGNRGAFF,TGTGCCAGCAGCGGGAACAGGGGGGCTTTCTTT,TRBJ1-1,TRBD1,TRBV2,.
CASSLTKQGGGYTF,TGTGCCAGCAGCTTAACAAAACAGGGGGGAGGCTACACCTTC,TRBJ1-2,TRBD1,TRBV7-3,.
CAWGTDGNTIYF,TGTGCCTGGGGGACAGATGGAAACACCATATATTTT,TRBJ1-3,TRBD1,TRBV30,.
CASSRDSSAYEQYF,TGTGCCAGCAGTCGGGACAGTTCGGCCTACGAGCAGTACTTC,TRBJ2-7,TRBD1,TRBV6-5,.
CASRQTGVPEAFF,TGTGCCAGCAGACAAACAGGAGTACCTGAAGCTTTCTTT,TRBJ1-1,.,TRBV5-4,.
CASSRGTEGYGYTF,TGTGCCAGCAGCCGAGGCACTGAAGGCTATGGCTACACCTTC,TRBJ1-2,.,TRBV11-2,once
CSVVPGGSTNEKLFF,TGCAGCGTTGTACCAGGGGGTTCAACTAATGAAAAACTGTTTTTT,TRBJ1-4,TRBD1,TRBV29-1,.
CASSQVDSDHNEQFF,TGCGCCAGCAGCCAAGTGGACTCAGATCACAATGAGCAGTTCTTC,TRBJ2-1,.,TRBV4-1,.
CASSARGGEQPFF,TGTGCCAGCAGTGCCCGAGGGGGGGAACAACCCTTCTTT,TRBJ1-1,.,TRBV6-1,.
CASARGPNEKLFF,TGCGCCAGCGCTCGGGGTCCGAATGAAAAACTGTTTTTT,TRBJ1-4,.,TRBV4-1,.
CASSSQRGRANEQFF,TGTGCCAGCAGCTCCCAGCGGGGCCGGGCCAATGAGCAGTTCTTC,TRBJ2-1,TRBD2,TRBV7-9,few
CASSALGSSYEQYF,TGTGCCAGCAGTGCCTTGGGGAGCTCCTACGAGCAGTACTTC,TRBJ2-7,.,TRBV6-1,.
CASRGDRAYKSWGANVLTF,TGTGCCAGCAGGGGGGACAGGGCTTATAAGTCATGGGGGGCCAACGTCCTGACTTTC,TRBJ2-6,TRBD1,TRBV28,.
CASSLNGLADYNEQFF,TGTGCCAGCAGCCTTAATGGACTAGCGGATTACAATGAGCAGTTCTTC,TRBJ2-1,TRBD2,TRBV27,.
CASSDGQLFF,TGTGCCAGCAGTGACGGTCAACTGTTTTTT,TRBJ1-4,.,TRBV6-1,.
CASSSTRTGRTEAFF,TGTGCCAGCAGTTCGACCCGGACAGGGCGGACTGAAGCTTTCTTT,TRBJ1-1,TRBD1,TRBV28,.
CASSGQWTGPFTLHF,TGCGCCAGCTCGGGTCAATGGACAGGGCCTTTCACCCTCCACTTT,TRBJ1-6,TRBD1,TRBV10-1,.
CASSLVRGGNLGSYEQYF,TGTGCCAGCAGCTTGGTTCGGGGCGGGAATCTTGGGTCCTACGAGCAGTACTTC,TRBJ2-7,.,TRBV5-4,.
CAWSSYSPLHF,TGTGCCTGGAGTTCGTATTCACCCCTCCACTTT,TRBJ1-6,.,TRBV30,.
CASRTSSGGPYEQYF,TGCGCCAGCAGGACCTCTAGCGGGGGGCCGTACGAGCAGTACTTC,TRBJ2-7,TRBD2,TRBV10-2,.
CASTPPVAGYEQYF,TGTGCCAGCACACCCCCGGTAGCGGGTTACGAGCAGTACTTC,TRBJ2-7,TRBD2,TRBV11-2,once
CASSGRDRAPFSGNTIYF,TGTGCCAGCAGCGGTCGGGACAGGGCCCCATTCTCTGGAAACACCATATATTTT,TRBJ1-3,TRBD1,TRBV9,.
CASSQPGLAGDLDTQYF,TGCGCCAGCAGCCAGCCGGGACTAGCGGGGGATTTAGATACGCAGTATTTT,TRBJ2-3,TRBD2,TRBV4-1,.
CASSLVVGHSGEKLFF,TGTGCCAGCAGCTTAGTAGTGGGTCATTCGGGTGAAAAACTGTTTTTT,TRBJ1-4,.,TRBV11-3,.
CASSAAGNTEAFF,TGCGCCAGCAGTGCTGCCGGGAACACTGAAGCTTTCTTT,TRBJ1-1,.,TRBV10-2,few
CASSISTDDSYEQYF,TGTGCCAGTAGTATTAGTACTGATGACTCCTACGAGCAGTACTTC,TRBJ2-7,.,TRBV19,.
CASSQRTSGSSSTDTQYF,TGCGCCAGCAGCCAAAGGACTAGCGGATCATCTAGCACAGATACGCAGTATTTT,TRBJ2-3,TRBD2,TRBV4-1,.
CASSPPGVRRNTEAFF,TGTGCCAGCAGTCCCCCGGGGGTAAGACGGAACACTGAAGCTTTCTTT,TRBJ1-1,.,TRBV28,.
CASSFRLAGTDTQYF,TGCGCCAGCAGCTTCCGACTAGCGGGCACAGATACGCAGTATTTT,TRBJ2-3,TRBD2,TRBV5-1,.
CASRRQIGPYEQYF,TGTGCCAGCAGACGACAGATTGGGCCCTACGAGCAGTACTTC,TRBJ2-7,.,TRBV6-1,.
CASSISAGIDRNTIYF,TGTGCCAGTAGTATATCGGCGGGGATCGATAGAAACACCATATATTTT,TRBJ1-3,.,TRBV19,.
CASSLTRDLTSSYNEQFF,TGTGCCAGCTCACTCACACGGGATCTCACCTCCTCCTACAATGAGCAGTTCTTC,TRBJ2-1,.,TRBV18,.
CASSFGTSGTTSTDTQYF,TGTGCCAGCAGTTTTGGGACTAGCGGGACTACTAGCACAGATACGCAGTATTTT,TRBJ2-3,TRBD2,TRBV5-5,.
CASSQSGGSLGGLAYNEQFF,TGCGCCAGCAGCCAATCAGGAGGGTCCCTCGGGGGACTAGCTTACAATGAGCAGTTCTTC,TRBJ2-1,TRBD2,TRBV4-1,.